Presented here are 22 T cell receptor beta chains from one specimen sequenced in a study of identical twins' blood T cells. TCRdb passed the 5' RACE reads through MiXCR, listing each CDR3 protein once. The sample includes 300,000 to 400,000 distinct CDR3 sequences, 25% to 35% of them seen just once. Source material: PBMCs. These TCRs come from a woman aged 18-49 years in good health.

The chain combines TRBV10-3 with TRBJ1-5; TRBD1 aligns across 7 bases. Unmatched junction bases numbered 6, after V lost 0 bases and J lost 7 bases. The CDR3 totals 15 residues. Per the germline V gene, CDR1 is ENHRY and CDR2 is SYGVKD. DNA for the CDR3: TGTGCCATCAGTGAGTCCGGACAGGATAGACAGCCCCAGCATTTT. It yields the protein CAISESGQDRQPQHF.

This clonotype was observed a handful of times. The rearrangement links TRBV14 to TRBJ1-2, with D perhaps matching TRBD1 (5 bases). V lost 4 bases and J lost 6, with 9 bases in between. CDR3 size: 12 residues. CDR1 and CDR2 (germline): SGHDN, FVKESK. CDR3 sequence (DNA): TGTGCCAGCAGCCCAGGGCCAAATGGCTACACCTTC. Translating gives CASSPGPNGYTF.

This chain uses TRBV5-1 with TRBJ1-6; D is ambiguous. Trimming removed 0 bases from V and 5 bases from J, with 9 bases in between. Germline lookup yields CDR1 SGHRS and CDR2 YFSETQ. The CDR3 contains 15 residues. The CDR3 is CASSLGSGNNSPLHF. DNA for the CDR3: TGCGCCAGCAGCTTGGGCTCCGGGAATAATTCACCCCTCCACTTT. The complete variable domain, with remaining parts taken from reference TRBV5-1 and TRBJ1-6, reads KAGVTQTPRYLIKTRGQQVTLSCSPISGHRSVSWYQQTPGQGLQFLFEYFSETQRNKGNFPGRFSGRQFSNSRSEMNVSTLELGDSALYLCASSLGSGNNSPLHFGNGTRLTVT.

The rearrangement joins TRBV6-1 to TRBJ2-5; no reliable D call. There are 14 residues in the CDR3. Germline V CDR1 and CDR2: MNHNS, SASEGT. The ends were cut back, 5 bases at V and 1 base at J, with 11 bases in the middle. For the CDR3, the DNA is TGTGCCAGCAGTCCTGACTGGGCCCAAGAGACCCAGTACTTC. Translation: CASSPDWAQETQYF.

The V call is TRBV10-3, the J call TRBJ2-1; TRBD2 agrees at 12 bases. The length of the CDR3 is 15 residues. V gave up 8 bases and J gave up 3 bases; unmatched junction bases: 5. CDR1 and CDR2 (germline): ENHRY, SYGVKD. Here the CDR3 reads CAIQPTSGGYNEQFF. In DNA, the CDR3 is TGTGCCATCCAACCGACTAGCGGGGGCTACAATGAGCAGTTCTTC.

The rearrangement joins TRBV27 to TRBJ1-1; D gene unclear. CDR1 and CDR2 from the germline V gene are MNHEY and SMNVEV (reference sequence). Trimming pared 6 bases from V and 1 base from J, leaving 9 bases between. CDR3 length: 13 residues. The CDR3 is CASSASWNTEAFF. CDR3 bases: TGTGCCAGCAGCGCGTCTTGGAACACTGAAGCTTTCTTT.

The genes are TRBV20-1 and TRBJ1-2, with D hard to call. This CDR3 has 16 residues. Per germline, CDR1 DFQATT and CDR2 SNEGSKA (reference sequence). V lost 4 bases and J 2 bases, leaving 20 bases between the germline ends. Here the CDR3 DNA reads TGCAGTGCTATCGAGAGCCCCAGGCCCCCCAACTATGGCTACACCTTC. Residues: CSAIESPRPPNYGYTF.

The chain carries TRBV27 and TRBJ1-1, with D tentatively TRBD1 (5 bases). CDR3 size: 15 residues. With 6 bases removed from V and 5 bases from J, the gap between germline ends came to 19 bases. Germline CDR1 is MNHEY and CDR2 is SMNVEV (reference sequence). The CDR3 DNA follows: TGTGCCAGCAGCCTGGGAGGGACGGTTAGGACTGAAGCTTTCTTT. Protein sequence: CASSLGGTVRTEAFF.

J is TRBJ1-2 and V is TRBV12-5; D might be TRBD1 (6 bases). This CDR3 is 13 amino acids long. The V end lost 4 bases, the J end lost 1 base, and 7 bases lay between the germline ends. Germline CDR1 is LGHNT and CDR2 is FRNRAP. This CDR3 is CASGWDINYGYTF. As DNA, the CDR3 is TGTGCTAGTGGTTGGGACATTAACTATGGCTACACCTTC.

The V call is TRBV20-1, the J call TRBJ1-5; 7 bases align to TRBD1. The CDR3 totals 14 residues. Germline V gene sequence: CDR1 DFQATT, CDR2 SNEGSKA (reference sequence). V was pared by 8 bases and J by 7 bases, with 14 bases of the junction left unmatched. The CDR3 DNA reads TGCAGTACTGGACAGGTTTTAGAGTACCAGCCCCAGCATTTT. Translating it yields CSTGQVLEYQPQHF.

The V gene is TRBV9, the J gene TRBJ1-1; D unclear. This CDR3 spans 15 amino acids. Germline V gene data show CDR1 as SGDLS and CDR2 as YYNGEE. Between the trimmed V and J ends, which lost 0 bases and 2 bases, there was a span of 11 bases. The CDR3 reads CASSVEGRPNTEAFF. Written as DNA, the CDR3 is TGTGCCAGCAGCGTAGAGGGCAGACCTAACACTGAAGCTTTCTTT.

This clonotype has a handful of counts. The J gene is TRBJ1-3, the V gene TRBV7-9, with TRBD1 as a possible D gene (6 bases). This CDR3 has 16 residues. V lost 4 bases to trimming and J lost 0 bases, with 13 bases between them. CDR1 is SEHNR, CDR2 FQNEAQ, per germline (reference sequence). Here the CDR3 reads CASSYTGKGSGNTIYF. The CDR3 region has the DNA TGTGCCAGCAGCTACACAGGGAAGGGCTCTGGAAACACCATATATTTT.

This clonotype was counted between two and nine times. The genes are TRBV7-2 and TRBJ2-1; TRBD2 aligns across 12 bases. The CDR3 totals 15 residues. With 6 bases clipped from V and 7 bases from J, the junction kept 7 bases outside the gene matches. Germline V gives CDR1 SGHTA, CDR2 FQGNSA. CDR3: CASRSGLAGNNEQFF. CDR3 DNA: TGTGCCAGCAGGTCCGGACTAGCGGGGAATAATGAGCAGTTCTTC.

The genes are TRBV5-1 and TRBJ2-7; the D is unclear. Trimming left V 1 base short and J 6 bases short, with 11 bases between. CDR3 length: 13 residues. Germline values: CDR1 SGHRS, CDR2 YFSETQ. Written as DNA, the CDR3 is TGCGCCAGCAGCTTGCCTGGGCTACGCGAGCAGTACTTC. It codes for CASSLPGLREQYF.

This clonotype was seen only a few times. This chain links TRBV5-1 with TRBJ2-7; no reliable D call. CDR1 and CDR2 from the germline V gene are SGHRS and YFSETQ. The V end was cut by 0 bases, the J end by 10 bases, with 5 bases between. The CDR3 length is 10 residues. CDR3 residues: CASSLGLQYF. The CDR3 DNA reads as TGCGCCAGCAGCTTGGGCCTTCAGTACTTC.

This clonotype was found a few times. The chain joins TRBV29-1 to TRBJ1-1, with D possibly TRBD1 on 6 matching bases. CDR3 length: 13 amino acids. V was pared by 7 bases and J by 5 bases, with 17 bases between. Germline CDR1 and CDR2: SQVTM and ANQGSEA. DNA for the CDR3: TGCAGCGGTCTTCGGGGGGCAACGACTGAAGCTTTCTTT. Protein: CSGLRGATTEAFF. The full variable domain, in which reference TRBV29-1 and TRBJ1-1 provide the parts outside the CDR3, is SAVISQKPSRDICQRGTSLTIQCQVDSQVTMMFWYRQQPGQSLTLIATANQGSEATYESGFVIDKFPISRPNLTFSTLTVSNMSPEDSSIYLCSGLRGATTEAFFGQGTRLTVV.

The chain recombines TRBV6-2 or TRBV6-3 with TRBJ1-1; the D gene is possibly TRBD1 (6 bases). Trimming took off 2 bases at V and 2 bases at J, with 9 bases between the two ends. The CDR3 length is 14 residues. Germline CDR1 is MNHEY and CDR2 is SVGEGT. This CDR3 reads CASSYPGTNTEAFF. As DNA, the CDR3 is TGTGCCAGCAGTTACCCCGGGACAAACACTGAAGCTTTCTTT.

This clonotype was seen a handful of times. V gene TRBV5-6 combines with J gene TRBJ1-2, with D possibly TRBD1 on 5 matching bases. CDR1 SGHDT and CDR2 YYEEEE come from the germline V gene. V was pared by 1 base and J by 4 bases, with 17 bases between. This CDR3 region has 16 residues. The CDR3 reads CASSLRRGMVFYGYTF. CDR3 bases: TGTGCCAGCAGCTTGAGGAGGGGAATGGTTTTCTATGGCTACACCTTC.

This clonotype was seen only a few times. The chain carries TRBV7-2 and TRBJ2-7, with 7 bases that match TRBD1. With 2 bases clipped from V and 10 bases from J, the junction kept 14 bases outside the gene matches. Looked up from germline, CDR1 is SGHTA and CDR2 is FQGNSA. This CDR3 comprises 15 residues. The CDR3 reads CASSLITGGQVTQYF. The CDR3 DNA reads TGTGCCAGCAGCTTAATAACCGGAGGACAGGTGACTCAGTACTTC.

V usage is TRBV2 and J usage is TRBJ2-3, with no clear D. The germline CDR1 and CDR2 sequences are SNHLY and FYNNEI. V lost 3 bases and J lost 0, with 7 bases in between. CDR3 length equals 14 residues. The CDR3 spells CASSDRVSTDTQYF. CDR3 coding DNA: TGTGCCAGCAGTGACAGAGTAAGCACAGATACGCAGTATTTT.

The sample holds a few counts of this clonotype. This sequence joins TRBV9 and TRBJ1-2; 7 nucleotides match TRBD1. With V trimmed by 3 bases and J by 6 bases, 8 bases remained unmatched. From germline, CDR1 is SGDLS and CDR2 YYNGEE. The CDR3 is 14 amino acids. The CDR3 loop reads CASSGGTAEHGYTF. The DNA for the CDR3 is TGTGCCAGCAGCGGGGGGACAGCCGAACATGGCTACACCTTC. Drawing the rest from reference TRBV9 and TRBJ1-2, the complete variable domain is DSGVTQTPKHLITATGQRVTLRCSPRSGDLSVYWYQQSLDQGLQFLIQYYNGEERAKGNILERFSAQQFPDLHSELNLSSLELGDSALYFCASSGGTAEHGYTFGSGTRLTVV.

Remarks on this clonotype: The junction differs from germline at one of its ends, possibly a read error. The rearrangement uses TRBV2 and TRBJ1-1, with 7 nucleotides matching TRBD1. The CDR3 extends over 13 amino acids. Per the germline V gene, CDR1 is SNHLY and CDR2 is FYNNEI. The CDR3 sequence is CTSGDRVDTEAFF. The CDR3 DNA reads TGTACCAGCGGAGACAGGGTGGACACTGAAGCTTTCTTT.